The following is a TCR beta chain sequence with its context. Its antigen is unidentified. Clones were sequenced by immunoSEQ multiplex PCR, and TCRdb holds only the in-frame ones, with some missing. The data hold roughly 330,000 clones, with roughly 88% observed a single time. The trim removed 1 base at V and 2 bases at J, leaving 7 bases unmatched. The CDR3 extends over 16 amino acids. Germline loops: CDR1 SGHDN, CDR2 FVKESK. This record comes from a study of Ad26.COV2.S vaccination and SARS-CoV-2 variants. The study's findings and limits: Vaccine and placebo groups showed comparable non-spike TCR breadth. TCR breadth and depth estimates may have understated total T cell responses.

Treatment in this sample: some 19 received Ad26.COV2.S at low or high dose, single or two shots; about 5 received placebo; per-sample allocation not given. Repertoires come from day 63 after the first vaccine or placebo injection. Whoever gave the sample was an adult aged 18-55 years in Boston. This sample comprised peripheral blood, obtained in a trial of Ad26.COV2.S vaccine versus placebo. This chain connects TRBV14 to TRBJ1-1, with 7 bases matching TRBD1. The sequence was collected from a person aged 18-60 years who received the Ad26.COV2.S COVID-19 vaccine or a placebo. CDR3 region: CASSQAFQGGNTEAFF. CDR3 DNA sequence: TGTGCCAGCAGCCAAGCATTTCAGGGGGGCAACACTGAAGCTTTCTTT.